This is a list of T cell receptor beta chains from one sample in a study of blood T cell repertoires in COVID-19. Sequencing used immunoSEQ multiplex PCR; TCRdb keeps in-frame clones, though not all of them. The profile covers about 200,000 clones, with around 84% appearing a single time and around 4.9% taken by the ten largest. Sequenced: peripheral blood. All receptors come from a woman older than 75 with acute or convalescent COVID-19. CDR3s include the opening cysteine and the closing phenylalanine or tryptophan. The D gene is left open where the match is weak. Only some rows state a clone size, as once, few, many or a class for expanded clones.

CASTQGGPQNIQYF | TGCGCCAGCACCCAAGGGGGACCTCAAAACATTCAGTACTTC | . | TRBJ2-4 | . | TRBV5-1
CASDRGSQQPQHF | TGTGCCAGTGACAGGGGATCGCAACAGCCCCAGCATTTT | TRBD1 | TRBJ1-5 | . | TRBV28
CASSFWVRGETEAFF | TGTGCCAGCAGCTTCTGGGTCCGTGGGGAGACTGAAGCTTTCTTT | . | TRBJ1-1 | . | TRBV5-5
CSVEGVRDYGYTF | TGCAGCGTTGAAGGCGTCAGGGATTATGGCTACACCTTC | . | TRBJ1-2 | . | TRBV29-1
CASNPAGFFGEQYF | TGTGCCAGCAACCCAGCGGGGTTTTTTGGCGAGCAGTACTTC | TRBD2 | TRBJ2-7 | few | TRBV7-2
CASSHLQTEAFF | TGTGCCAGCAGCCACCTCCAGACTGAAGCTTTCTTT | . | TRBJ1-1 | . | TRBV6-2/TRBV6-3
CASSVLGQGQETQYF | TGTGCCAGTAGTGTACTGGGACAGGGACAAGAGACCCAGTACTTC | TRBD1 | TRBJ2-5 | . | TRBV19
CASSLPGTGYPPLHF | TGTGCCAGCAGCTTACCCGGGACAGGGTATCCACCCCTCCACTTT | TRBD1 | TRBJ1-6 | . | TRBV5-8
CASTVHTQYF | TGTGCCAGTACAGTTCATACGCAGTATTTT | . | TRBJ2-3 | . | TRBV6-5
CASSYLVGVSYEQYF | TGTGCCAGCAGTTACTTAGTCGGGGTTTCCTACGAGCAGTACTTC | . | TRBJ2-7 | . | TRBV6-2/TRBV6-3
CASSPVIQVNTEAFF | TGTGCCAGCTCACCAGTCATCCAGGTGAACACTGAAGCTTTCTTT | . | TRBJ1-1 | few | TRBV18
CASSLARTSGTNNEQFF | TGCGCCAGCAGCTTGGCTAGGACTAGCGGGACAAACAATGAGCAGTTCTTC | TRBD2 | TRBJ2-1 | . | TRBV5-1
CATSDIQGSDQPQHF | TGTGCCACCAGTGACATACAGGGGTCTGATCAGCCCCAGCATTTT | TRBD1 | TRBJ1-5 | . | TRBV24-1
CSAADGVPIAYEQYF | TGCAGCGCTGCAGACGGAGTCCCCATAGCCTACGAGCAGTACTTC | . | TRBJ2-7 | . | TRBV29-1
CSVGGTSHQPQHF | TGCAGCGTTGGGGGCACTTCGCATCAGCCCCAGCATTTT | . | TRBJ1-5 | . | TRBV29-1
CASSYSEPGLTNSPLHF | TGTGCCAGCAGTTACTCAGAACCGGGACTCACTAATTCACCCCTCCACTTT | . | TRBJ1-6 | many | TRBV6-2/TRBV6-3
CASSAGGDRGNTEAFF | TGTGCCAGCAGCGCAGGAGGGGACAGGGGAAACACTGAAGCTTTCTTT | TRBD1 | TRBJ1-1 | . | TRBV9
CASSSHGRTEAFF | TGTGCCAGCAGCTCCCATGGGAGAACTGAAGCTTTCTTT | . | TRBJ1-1 | . | TRBV7-9
CASSPQDRGLPQHF | TGTGCCAGTAGTCCCCAGGACAGGGGGCTTCCTCAGCATTTT | TRBD1 | TRBJ1-5 | . | TRBV19
CASSTGQGYEQYF | TGTGCCAGCTCAACTGGACAGGGCTACGAGCAGTACTTC | TRBD1 | TRBJ2-7 | . | TRBV18
CASSQGVPGSGNTIYF | TGTGCCAGCTCACAGGGGGTACCGGGCTCTGGAAACACCATATATTTT | . | TRBJ1-3 | . | TRBV18
CAISAGGAGSYEQYF | TGTGCCATCAGTGCGGGGGGGGCGGGCTCCTACGAGCAGTACTTC | TRBD2 | TRBJ2-7 | . | TRBV10-3
CASSVEEYGNQPQHF | TGTGCCAGCAGCGTCGAGGAATATGGGAATCAGCCCCAGCATTTT | . | TRBJ1-5 | . | TRBV5-8
CAISGTVNTEAFF | TGTGCCATCAGTGGTACAGTGAACACTGAAGCTTTCTTT | . | TRBJ1-1 | . | TRBV10-3
CASRGLQETQYF | TGTGCCAGTAGGGGCCTCCAAGAGACCCAGTACTTC | . | TRBJ2-5 | . | TRBV19
CASSPARGSGNTIYF | TGTGCCAGCAGCCCAGCCCGGGGCTCTGGAAACACCATATATTTT | . | TRBJ1-3 | . | TRBV7-9
CASSSQGKTEAFF | TGTGCCAGCAGTTCTCAGGGAAAGACTGAAGCTTTCTTT | . | TRBJ1-1 | . | TRBV27
CASSPPRAGGDNEQFF | TGTGCCAGCAGCCCCCCGCGAGCGGGAGGCGACAATGAGCAGTTCTTC | TRBD2 | TRBJ2-1 | once | TRBV7-9
CASSPYVVAGGSDTQYF | TGTGCCAGCAGCCCGTATGTGGTAGCGGGAGGATCAGATACGCAGTATTTT | TRBD2 | TRBJ2-3 | . | TRBV3-1/TRBV3-2
CSVRDRFRTEAFF | TGCAGCGTGCGTGACCGATTCAGGACTGAAGCTTTCTTT | . | TRBJ1-1 | . | TRBV29-1
CARSLKALRLEVSDTQYF | TGTGCCAGAAGCTTGAAAGCTCTGAGGCTAGAGGTTTCAGATACGCAGTATTTT | . | TRBJ2-3 | once | TRBV5-3
CASSLFWQGDEKLFF | TGTGCCAGCAGTTTATTCTGGCAGGGCGATGAAAAACTGTTTTTT | . | TRBJ1-4 | . | TRBV28
CASSPGAPGTPSGYTF | TGTGCCAGTAGTCCGGGCGCCCCCGGGACACCTTCGGGCTACACCTTC | . | TRBJ1-2 | . | TRBV19
CASSLDPGQAYEQYF | TGTGCCAGCAGCCTAGACCCGGGACAAGCCTACGAGCAGTACTTC | . | TRBJ2-7 | . | TRBV5-5
CASRGQEWGVYEAFF | TGCGCCAGCCGGGGACAGGAGTGGGGGGTCTATGAAGCTTTCTTT | TRBD1 | TRBJ1-1 | few | TRBV5-1
CASSYPGGGETQYF | TGTGCCAGCAGTTACCCGGGAGGGGGAGAGACCCAGTACTTC | TRBD2 | TRBJ2-5 | . | TRBV6-5
CASSFDPGGELFF | TGTGCCAGCAGCTTCGATCCCGGCGGGGAGCTGTTTTTT | . | TRBJ2-2 | . | TRBV11-3
CASSRSLGAGEFSYEQYF | TGCGCCAGCAGCCGAAGTTTAGGAGCGGGAGAATTTTCCTACGAGCAGTACTTC | TRBD2 | TRBJ2-7 | . | TRBV4-1
CAISEDRESALVTEAFF | TGTGCCATCAGTGAAGACAGGGAAAGTGCTTTGGTCACTGAAGCTTTCTTT | TRBD1 | TRBJ1-1 | . | TRBV10-3
CASSSSRGSTDTQYF | TGTGCCAGCAGCTCCTCAAGGGGTAGCACAGATACGCAGTATTTT | . | TRBJ2-3 | . | TRBV7-3
CASSPTGRRYYGYTF | TGTGCCAGCAGCCCGACCGGGAGGAGATATTATGGCTACACCTTC | . | TRBJ1-2 | . | TRBV6-5
CASIYQGPSTDTQYF | TGTGCCAGCATTTACCAGGGCCCTAGCACAGATACGCAGTATTTT | . | TRBJ2-3 | . | TRBV2
CASSLGGNSYNEQFF | TGCGCCAGCAGCTTGGGCGGGAACTCCTACAATGAGCAGTTCTTC | . | TRBJ2-1 | . | TRBV5-1
CSVTYGETQYF | TGCAGTGTCACTTACGGAGAGACCCAGTACTTC | . | TRBJ2-5 | . | TRBV20-1
CASPPSGGYSYNEQFF | TGTGCCAGCCCCCCTTCAGGGGGCTACTCCTACAATGAGCAGTTCTTC | TRBD1 | TRBJ2-1 | . | TRBV28
CAWTGRGAYGANVLTF | TGTGCCTGGACAGGCAGGGGGGCTTACGGGGCCAACGTCCTGACTTTC | . | TRBJ2-6 | . | TRBV30
CASSSNRGSTEAFF | TGTGCCAGCAGCTCGAACAGGGGGTCCACTGAAGCTTTCTTT | TRBD1 | TRBJ1-1 | . | TRBV7-2
CASSLRQGRDYGYTF | TGCGCCAGCAGCCTTAGACAGGGCCGGGACTATGGCTACACCTTC | TRBD1 | TRBJ1-2 | . | TRBV5-1
CASSLQYNSGNTIYF | TGTGCCAGCAGCTTACAGTACAACTCTGGAAACACCATATATTTT | . | TRBJ1-3 | . | TRBV7-3
CASSAPTGQGYGYTF | TGTGCCAGCAGTGCGCCCACAGGGCAGGGCTATGGCTACACCTTC | . | TRBJ1-2 | . | TRBV28
CASSELARYGYTF | TGTGCCAGCAGTGAACTTGCGCGATATGGCTACACCTTC | . | TRBJ1-2 | . | TRBV2
CASSFRSRVDGYTF | TGTGCCAGCAGCTTTAGGTCCAGGGTTGATGGCTACACCTTC | . | TRBJ1-2 | . | TRBV7-2
CASSILRGSGYGYTF | TGTGCCAGTAGTATTTTAAGGGGTTCGGGCTATGGCTACACCTTC | . | TRBJ1-2 | . | TRBV19
CASSSDTGEGGRRNSPLHF | TGTGCCAGCAGCTCGGACACCGGGGAGGGCGGTAGGAGAAATTCACCCCTCCACTTT | . | TRBJ1-6 | . | TRBV5-4